Below, 26 T cell receptor beta chains from the same sample are listed, as sequenced in a study of T cells after yellow fever vaccination. TCRdb called the 5' RACE reads again in MiXCR, with one record for every CDR3 protein. The data show some 670,000 distinct CDR3 sequences, with around 12% seen just once and more than 13% held by the top ten. The sample was PBMCs, taken on the day of the yellow fever booster vaccination. These TCRs come from a man aged 25-45 years who received the YFV17D yellow fever vaccine.

This clonotype was detected ten times or more. V and J are TRBV5-1 and TRBJ2-5, with D possibly matching TRBD1 (6 bases). The CDR3 consists of 13 residues. Germline CDR1 SGHRS, CDR2 YFSETQ. The V end lost 7 bases, the J end lost 3 bases, and 13 bases lay between the germline ends. This CDR3 is CASSRQAEETQYF. CDR3 nucleotide sequence: TGCGCCAGCTCTAGACAGGCCGAAGAGACCCAGTACTTC.

This clonotype has more than one count but fewer than ten. This sequence joins TRBV5-5 and TRBJ2-7; D could derive from TRBD1 or TRBD2 (6 bases each). The CDR3 totals 17 residues. CDR1 SGHKS and CDR2 YYEKEE come from the germline V gene (reference sequence). Deletions cut 0 bases from V and 0 bases from J, with 16 bases between. This chain's CDR3 is CASSLASTGRSSYEQYF. The CDR3 nucleotides read TGTGCCAGCAGCTTGGCTTCAACAGGGAGGAGCTCCTACGAGCAGTACTTC.

CDR3 amino acids: CAWSVGLPGEKLFF. CDR3 nucleotide sequence: TGTGCCTGGAGTGTCGGTCTCCCCGGGGAAAAACTGTTTTTT. The chain carries TRBV30 and TRBJ1-4; the D is unclear. With 0 bases removed from V and 8 bases from J, the gap between germline ends came to 13 bases. Looked up from germline, CDR1 is GTSNPN and CDR2 is SVGIG (reference sequence). The CDR3 consists of 14 residues.

The genes are TRBV20-1 and TRBJ1-1, with a tentative D call TRBD1 (5 bases). Per germline, CDR1 DFQATT and CDR2 SNEGSKA (reference sequence). This CDR3 contains 15 residues. Trimming shortened V by 6 bases and J by 3 bases, and 20 bases separated the two germline ends. The chain's CDR3 is CSAPDTMQGYTEAFF. The DNA for the CDR3 is TGCAGTGCCCCGGACACGATGCAAGGGTACACTGAAGCTTTCTTT.

This sequence joins TRBV12-3 or TRBV12-4 and TRBJ2-1, with D unresolved. CDR3 length: 15 amino acids. V was shortened by 5 bases and J by 1 base, with 12 bases between the two germline ends. CDR3 loop: CASSPSANSYNEQFF. The DNA of the CDR3 is TGTGCCAGCAGTCCTTCAGCGAATTCCTACAATGAGCAGTTCTTC.

This clonotype has just a few counts. The V call is TRBV28, the J call TRBJ2-7; D may be TRBD1 or TRBD2 (5 bases each). CDR1 is MDHEN and CDR2 is SYDVKM in the germline V gene. There are 17 residues in the CDR3. V was shortened by 7 bases and J by 2 bases, with 24 bases between the two germline ends. CDR3 sequence (DNA): TGTGCCAGCACTGGGACCGCACGGGCCAATTCCCCCTACGAGCAGTACTTC. This encodes CASTGTARANSPYEQYF.

This clonotype was counted between two and nine times. V and J are TRBV10-3 and TRBJ2-2; 8 nucleotides agree with TRBD2. The CDR3 sequence is 15 residues long. After removal of 10 bases from V and 3 bases from J, the junction contained 10 bases not matched to a gene. Per the germline V gene, CDR1 is ENHRY and CDR2 is SYGVKD. CDR3 region: CASQAGGRYTGELFF. The CDR3 DNA reads TGTGCCAGCCAGGCAGGCGGGAGGTACACCGGGGAGCTGTTTTTT.

This clonotype appeared a few times. CDR3 sequence (DNA): TGCAGTGCTCCAGGGGGTCAGACCTACGAGCAGTACTTC. It yields the protein CSAPGGQTYEQYF. The V call is TRBV20-1, the J call TRBJ2-7; TRBD1 matches 7 bases. Trimming took 5 bases from V and 2 from J; bases not matched to a gene: 6. Germline lookup yields CDR1 DFQATT and CDR2 SNEGSKA (reference sequence). The CDR3 has 13 amino acids.

This clonotype was counted a few times. The V gene is TRBV7-9, the J gene TRBJ1-1, with D unresolved. Trimming left V 5 bases short and J 4 bases short, with 11 bases between. In germline, CDR1 is SEHNR, CDR2 FQNEAQ (reference sequence). The CDR3 spans 13 residues. CDR3 bases: TGTGCCAGCAGCCCCGGGTGGGCCACTGAAGCTTTCTTT. It encodes CASSPGWATEAFF.

The chain has TRBV9 and TRBJ2-4; a weak D match, TRBD2 (5 bases). CDR1 is SGDLS, CDR2 YYNGEE, per germline. V lost 4 bases, J lost 8 bases, and 16 bases lay in between. The CDR3 length is 14 residues. The CDR3 here is CASSPRESTDIQYF. CDR3 coding DNA: TGTGCCAGCAGCCCGAGGGAGAGCACAGACATTCAGTACTTC.

This clonotype was observed a few times. This chain uses TRBV2 with TRBJ1-6; TRBD1 is a possible D gene (5 bases). The CDR3 contains 15 residues. V lost 1 base, J lost 10 bases, and 14 bases lay in between. The V gene's germline CDR1 is SNHLY and CDR2 FYNNEI. The CDR3 bases are TGTGCCAGCAGTGAAGAATTGGGGGTAGGATCACCCCTCCACTTT. Protein: CASSEELGVGSPLHF.

The chain uses TRBV11-1 and TRBJ2-5, with D tentatively TRBD2 (6 bases). The ends were cut back, 0 bases at V and 1 base at J, with 9 bases in the middle. Per the germline V gene, CDR1 is SGHAT and CDR2 is FQDESV (reference sequence). This CDR3 comprises 15 residues. Here the CDR3 DNA reads TGTGCCAGCAGCTTAGCGGGAGGTCTCCAAGAGACCCAGTACTTC. Its protein is CASSLAGGLQETQYF.

This chain joins TRBV7-2 and TRBJ2-4; D assignment may be TRBD1 or TRBD2 (6 bases each). The CDR3 is made up of 14 amino acids. CDR1 and CDR2 (germline): SGHTA, FQGNSA. V shed 0 bases and J shed 8 bases, with 11 bases lying between them. The CDR3, as DNA: TGTGCCAGCAGCTTAGCGGGGGGCGAAGACATTCAGTACTTC. This codes for CASSLAGGEDIQYF.

This clonotype appeared a few times. The V and J genes are TRBV20-1 and TRBJ1-6; D gene ambiguous. Trimming left V 3 bases short and J 8 bases short, with 20 bases between. The V gene's germline CDR1 is DFQATT and CDR2 SNEGSKA (reference sequence). The CDR3 runs 16 residues. The CDR3 loop reads CSARDASRAFYSPLHF. CDR3 nucleotides: TGCAGTGCTAGGGATGCGTCGCGGGCTTTTTATTCACCCCTCCACTTT.

In its sample, this clonotype was seen a few times. CDR3 residues: CASSAVQGFTGELFF. DNA of the CDR3: TGTGCCAGCAGCGCGGTACAGGGATTCACCGGGGAGCTGTTTTTT. The chain uses TRBV5-5 and TRBJ2-2; a weak D match, TRBD1 (6 bases). The V end was cut by 4 bases, the J end by 4 bases, with 14 bases between. Germline loops: CDR1 SGHKS, CDR2 YYEKEE (reference sequence). The CDR3 contains 15 residues.

The J gene is TRBJ2-1, the V gene TRBV6-5; possible D gene TRBD2, 7 bases. Germline V CDR1 and CDR2: MNHEY, SVGAGI. Trimming cost V 2 bases and J 9 bases, with 17 bases left between them. This CDR3 region has 15 residues. The CDR3 loop is CASSYGGGSRGEQFF. In DNA, the CDR3 is TGTGCCAGCAGTTACGGGGGGGGCTCCCGGGGTGAGCAGTTCTTC.

A few counts support this clonotype. The rearrangement joins TRBV4-3 to TRBJ1-2; tentatively, D is TRBD1 (5 bases). Germline CDR1 and CDR2: LGHNA and YSLEER. This CDR3 spans 14 amino acids. Trimming took off 0 bases at V and 7 bases at J, with 12 bases between the two ends. The CDR3 protein is CASSQDSGSVGYTF. As DNA, the CDR3 is TGCGCCAGCAGCCAAGATTCAGGGTCCGTTGGCTACACCTTC.

This clonotype turned up a few times. This chain's CDR3 is CARGGLPYNEQFF. Here the CDR3 DNA reads TGTGCCCGAGGCGGTCTACCCTACAATGAGCAGTTCTTC. V gene TRBV30 combines with J gene TRBJ2-1; no firm D call. V was cut by 8 bases and J by 2 bases, with 13 bases left in between. The CDR3 is 13 amino acids. Germline V gene lookup returns CDR1 GTSNPN and CDR2 SVGIG (reference sequence).

This clonotype occurred a few times. In nucleotides, the CDR3 is TGTGCCAGCAGCGTAGCGGAGAGGGGTCCCTACGAGCAGTACTTC. Translating gives CASSVAERGPYEQYF. This chain links TRBV9 with TRBJ2-7; perhaps D is TRBD1 or TRBD2 (5 bases each). This CDR3 comprises 15 residues. V lost 0 bases to trimming and J lost 2 bases, with 12 bases between them. Germline CDR1 reads SGDLS; CDR2 reads YYNGEE.

This clonotype has more than one count but fewer than ten. The J gene is TRBJ2-3, the V gene TRBV29-1; D is ambiguous. The V and J ends lost 7 bases and 3 bases respectively, with 11 bases between them. CDR1 SQVTM and CDR2 ANQGSEA come from the germline V gene. This CDR3 has 12 amino acids. CDR3 sequence reads: CSAAPRTDTQYF. The CDR3 region has the DNA TGCAGCGCTGCCCCTCGAACAGATACGCAGTATTTT.

The DNA of the CDR3 is TGTGCCAGCAGCACCTTTGGGTCCAACCTTAACTATGGCTACACCTTC. This codes for CASSTFGSNLNYGYTF. The chain couples TRBV28 to TRBJ1-2, with D unclear. Germline CDR1 is MDHEN and CDR2 is SYDVKM. V lost 6 bases to trimming and J lost 1 base, with 18 bases between them. The CDR3 has 16 amino acids.

The table lists this clonotype with a few counts. The gene calls are TRBV6-2 or TRBV6-3 and TRBJ2-2, with D unclear. This CDR3 spans 16 amino acids. CDR1 and CDR2 (germline): MNHEY, SVGEGT. V lost 6 bases and J 3 bases, leaving 17 bases between the germline ends. DNA of the CDR3: TGTGCCAGCAGGCCACACGGATCTTACGACACCGGGGAGCTGTTTTTT. This translates into CASRPHGSYDTGELFF.

V and J are TRBV9 and TRBJ2-4; TRBD2 is a possible D gene (7 bases). Trimming removed 3 bases at V and 2 bases at J, with 15 bases between. The CDR3 runs 16 residues. CDR1 and CDR2 from the germline V gene are SGDLS and YYNGEE. The CDR3 sequence: CASSERNGGPKNIQYF. The CDR3, as DNA: TGTGCCAGCAGCGAGCGAAACGGGGGGCCCAAAAACATTCAGTACTTC. The full variable domain, with the rest looked up from reference TRBV9 and TRBJ2-4, is DSGVTQTPKHLITATGQRVTLRCSPRSGDLSVYWYQQSLDQGLQFLIQYYNGEERAKGNILERFSAQQFPDLHSELNLSSLELGDSALYFCASSERNGGPKNIQYFGAGTRLSVL.

The gene calls are TRBV10-2 and TRBJ2-1; D is perhaps TRBD2 (6 bases). Germline V gene sequence: CDR1 WSHSY, CDR2 SAAADI. The CDR3 is made up of 14 amino acids. V lost 4 bases and J 5 bases, leaving 12 bases between the germline ends. CDR3 coding DNA: TGCGCCAGCAGTGTGACTAGAGTCGACAATGAGCAGTTCTTC. Its translation is CASSVTRVDNEQFF.

The sample holds a few counts of this clonotype. CDR3 in DNA: TGTGCCAGCAATTCGGGGCGGAACACTGAAGCTTTCTTT. This translates into CASNSGRNTEAFF. This chain links TRBV12-3 or TRBV12-4 with TRBJ1-1, with D possibly TRBD1 on 5 matching bases. The CDR3 contains 13 residues. The germline V and J ends were trimmed by 7 bases and 1 base, with 10 bases remaining between them.

This clonotype has only a few counts. The chain combines TRBV5-1 with TRBJ2-7; 7 bases are shared with TRBD2. CDR3 length equals 15 residues. Per the germline V gene, CDR1 is SGHRS and CDR2 is YFSETQ. V was pared by 2 bases and J by 5 bases, with 10 bases of the junction left unmatched. CDR3 amino acids: CASSFGGEVMDEQYF. The CDR3 DNA reads TGCGCCAGCAGCTTTGGGGGGGAAGTAATGGACGAGCAGTACTTC.